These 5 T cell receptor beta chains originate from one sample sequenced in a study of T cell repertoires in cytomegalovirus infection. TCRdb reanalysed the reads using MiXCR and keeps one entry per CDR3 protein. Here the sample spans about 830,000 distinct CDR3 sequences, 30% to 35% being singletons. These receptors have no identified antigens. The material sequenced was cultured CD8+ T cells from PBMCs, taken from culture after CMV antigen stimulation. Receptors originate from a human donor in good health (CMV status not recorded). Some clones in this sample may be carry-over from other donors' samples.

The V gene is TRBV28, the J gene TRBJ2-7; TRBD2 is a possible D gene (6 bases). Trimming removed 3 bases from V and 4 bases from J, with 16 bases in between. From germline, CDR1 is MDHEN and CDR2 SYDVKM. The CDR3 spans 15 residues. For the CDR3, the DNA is TGTGCCAGCAGTTTGCCCGGGGGTGTGAGTTACGAGCAGTACTTC. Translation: CASSLPGGVSYEQYF.

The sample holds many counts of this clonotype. The DNA of the CDR3 is TGTGCCAGCACCTCACAGGGTGGGGCGTTGATCTACAATGAGCAGTTCTTC. Protein product: CASTSQGGALIYNEQFF. The chain has TRBV7-6 and TRBJ2-1; D is possibly TRBD1 (6 bases). Trimming took off 7 bases at V and 3 bases at J, with 22 bases between the two ends. This CDR3 region has 17 residues. CDR1 is SGHVS and CDR2 is FNYEAQ in the germline V gene.

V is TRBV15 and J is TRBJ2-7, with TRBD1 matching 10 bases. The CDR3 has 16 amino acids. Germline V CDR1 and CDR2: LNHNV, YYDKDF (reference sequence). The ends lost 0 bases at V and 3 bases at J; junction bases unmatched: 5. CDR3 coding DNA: TGTGCCACCAGCAGAGATTCGGGACAGGGGAACTACGAGCAGTACTTC. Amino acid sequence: CATSRDSGQGNYEQYF.

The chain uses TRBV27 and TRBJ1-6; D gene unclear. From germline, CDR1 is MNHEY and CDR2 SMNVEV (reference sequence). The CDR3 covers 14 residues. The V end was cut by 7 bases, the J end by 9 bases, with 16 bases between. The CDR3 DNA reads TGTGCCAGCACCTTAGGAGGGAGCGGTTCACCCCTCCACTTT. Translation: CASTLGGSGSPLHF.

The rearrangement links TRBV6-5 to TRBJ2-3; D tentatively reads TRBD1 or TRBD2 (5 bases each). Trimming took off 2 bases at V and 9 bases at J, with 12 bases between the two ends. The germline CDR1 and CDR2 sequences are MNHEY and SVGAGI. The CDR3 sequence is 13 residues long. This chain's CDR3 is CASSYQGAETQYF. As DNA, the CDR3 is TGTGCCAGCAGTTACCAGGGAGCGGAGACGCAGTATTTT.